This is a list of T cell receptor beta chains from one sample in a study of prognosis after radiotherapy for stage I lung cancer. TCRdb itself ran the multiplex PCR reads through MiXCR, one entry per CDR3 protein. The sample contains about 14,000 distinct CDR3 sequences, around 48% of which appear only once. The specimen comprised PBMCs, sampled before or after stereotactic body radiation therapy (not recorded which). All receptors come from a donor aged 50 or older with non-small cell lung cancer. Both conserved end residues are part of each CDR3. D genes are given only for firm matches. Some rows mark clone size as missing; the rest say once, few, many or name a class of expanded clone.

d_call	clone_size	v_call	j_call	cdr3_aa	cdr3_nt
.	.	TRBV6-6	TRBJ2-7	CARSYSSGASSTSEYEQYF	TGTGCCAGGAGTTACTCGAGTGGCGCTTCGAGCACATCGGAATACGAGCAGTACTTC
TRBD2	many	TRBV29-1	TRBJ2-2	CSASSGSVTGELFF	TGCAGCGCTTCTAGCGGGAGCGTCACCGGGGAGCTGTTTTTT
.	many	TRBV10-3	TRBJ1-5	CAIQGQPNQPQHF	TGTGCCATCCAAGGGCAGCCCAATCAGCCCCAGCATTTT
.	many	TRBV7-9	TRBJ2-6	CASSLLVSGANVLTF	TGTGCCAGCAGCTTATTAGTCTCTGGGGCCAACGTCCTGACTTTC
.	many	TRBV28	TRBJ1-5	CASSLYLAPQHF	TGTGCCAGCAGTTTATATTTAGCGCCCCAGCATTTT
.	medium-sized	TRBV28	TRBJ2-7	CASSQGREPAYEQYF	TGTGCCAGCAGCCAGGGGCGGGAGCCCGCCTACGAGCAGTACTTC
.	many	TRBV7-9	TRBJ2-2	CASSLAFGPAAGELFF	TGTGCCAGCAGCTTAGCGTTTGGGCCCGCCGCCGGGGAGCTGTTTTTT
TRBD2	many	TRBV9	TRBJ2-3	CASSPGLAGRSDTQYF	TGTGCCAGCAGCCCCGGACTAGCGGGAAGGTCAGATACGCAGTATTTT
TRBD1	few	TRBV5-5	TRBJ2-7	CASSLGDRAYEQYF	TGTGCCAGCAGCTTGGGGGACAGAGCCTACGAGCAGTACTTC
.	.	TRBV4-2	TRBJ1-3	CASSQVALGYGNTIHF	TGTGCCAGCAGCCAAGTGGCCCTAGGCTACGGAAACACCATACATTTT
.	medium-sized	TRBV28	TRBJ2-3	CASSPVAWTSTDTQYF	TGTGCCAGCAGTCCAGTAGCGTGGACTAGCACAGATACGCAGTATTTT
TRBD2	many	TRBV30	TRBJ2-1	CAWSVTSGEQFF	TGTGCCTGGAGTGTGACTAGCGGTGAGCAGTTCTTC
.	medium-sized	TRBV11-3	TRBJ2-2	CASSLDPTGTTGELFF	TGTGCCAGCAGCTTAGATCCCACAGGGACCACCGGGGAGCTGTTTTTT
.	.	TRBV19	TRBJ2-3	CASSQGGVDTQYF	TGTGCCAGTAGTCAAGGAGGGGTAGATACGCAGTATTTT
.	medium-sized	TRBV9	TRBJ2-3	CASSVDGSAGFTDTQYF	TGTGCCAGCAGCGTAGATGGGTCGGCCGGATTCACAGATACGCAGTATTTT
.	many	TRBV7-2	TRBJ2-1	CASSYRFNSYNEQFF	TGTGCCAGCAGCTATCGGTTTAACTCCTACAATGAGCAGTTCTTC
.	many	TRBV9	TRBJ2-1	CASSVVGDLGNEQFF	TGTGCCAGCAGCGTAGTCGGGGATTTGGGTAATGAGCAGTTCTTC
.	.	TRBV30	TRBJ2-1	CAWSRGNEQFF	TGTGCCTGGAGTAGGGGCAATGAGCAGTTCTTC
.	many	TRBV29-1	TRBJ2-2	CSVGLFTGELFF	TGCAGCGTTGGGTTGTTCACCGGGGAGCTGTTTTTT
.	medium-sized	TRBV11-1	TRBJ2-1	CASSLGATRYNEQFF	TGTGCCAGCAGCTTAGGGGCTACTCGGTACAATGAGCAGTTCTTC
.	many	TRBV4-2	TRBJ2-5	CASSQEKQETQYF	TGTGCCAGCAGCCAAGAAAAACAAGAGACCCAGTACTTC
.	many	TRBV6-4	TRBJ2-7	CASTPGHYEQYF	TGTGCCAGCACTCCGGGGCACTACGAGCAGTACTTC
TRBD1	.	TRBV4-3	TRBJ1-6	CASSHGQRTGLRSPLHF	TGCGCCAGCAGCCATGGGCAAAGGACAGGGTTGCGTTCACCCCTCCACTTT